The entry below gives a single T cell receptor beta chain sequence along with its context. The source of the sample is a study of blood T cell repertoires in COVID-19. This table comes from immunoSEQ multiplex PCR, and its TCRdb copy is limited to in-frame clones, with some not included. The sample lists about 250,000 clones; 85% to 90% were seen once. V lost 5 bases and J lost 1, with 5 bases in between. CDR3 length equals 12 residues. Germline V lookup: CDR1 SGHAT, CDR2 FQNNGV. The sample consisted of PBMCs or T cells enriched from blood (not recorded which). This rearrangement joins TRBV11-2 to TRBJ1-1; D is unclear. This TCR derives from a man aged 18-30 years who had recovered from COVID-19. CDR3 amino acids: CASSEQNTEAFF. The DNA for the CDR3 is TGTGCCAGCAGCGAACAGAACACTGAAGCTTTCTTT.